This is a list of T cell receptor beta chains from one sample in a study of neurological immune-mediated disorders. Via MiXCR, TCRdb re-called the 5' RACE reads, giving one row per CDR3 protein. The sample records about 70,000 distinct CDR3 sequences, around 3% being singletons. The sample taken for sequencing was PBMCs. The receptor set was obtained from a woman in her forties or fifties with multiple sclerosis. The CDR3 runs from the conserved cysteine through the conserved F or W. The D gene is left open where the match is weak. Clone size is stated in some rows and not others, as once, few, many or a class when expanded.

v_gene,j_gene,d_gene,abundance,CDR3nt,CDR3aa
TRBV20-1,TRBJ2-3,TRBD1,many,TGCAGTGCTAGAGGTTTTAGGGGGCATGGAGATACGCAGTATTTT,CSARGFRGHGDTQYF
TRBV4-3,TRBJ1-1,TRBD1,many,TGCGCCAGCCGGACAGGGCAAGGCACTGAAGCTTTCTTT,CASRTGQGTEAFF
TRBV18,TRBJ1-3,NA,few,TGTGCCAGCTCACCACCGCATGGCGCTGGAAACACCATATATTTT,CASSPPHGAGNTIYF
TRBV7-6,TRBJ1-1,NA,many,TGTGCCAGCAGCTCCGCAGGGCGGACTGAAGCTTTCTTT,CASSSAGRTEAFF
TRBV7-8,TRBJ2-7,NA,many,TGTGCCAGCAGTCTCCAGTTGGGTGGGTACGAGCAGTACTTC,CASSLQLGGYEQYF
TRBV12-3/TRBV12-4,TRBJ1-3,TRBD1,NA,TGTGCCAGCAGCCGCGGGACAGGGTTGGGAAACACCATATATTTT,CASSRGTGLGNTIYF
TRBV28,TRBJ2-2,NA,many,TGTGCCAGCACACGGACAAGAACCGGGGAGCTGTTTTTT,CASTRTRTGELFF
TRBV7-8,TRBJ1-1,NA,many,TGTGCCAGCAGCCGAGTGACGGGGAGTAACACTGAAGCTTTCTTT,CASSRVTGSNTEAFF
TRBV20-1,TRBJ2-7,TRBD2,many,TGCAGTGCCCCTCCTCCCCGGGCGGGAGGTTACGAGCAGTACTTC,CSAPPPRAGGYEQYF
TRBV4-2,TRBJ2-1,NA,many,TGTGCCAGCAGCCAAGAGAGCCCCGAGAGCTACAATGAGCAGTTCTTC,CASSQESPESYNEQFF
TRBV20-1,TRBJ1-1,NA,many,TGCAGTGCTAGAGCCGGGCGCAGGGAGAACACTGAAGCTTTCTTT,CSARAGRRENTEAFF
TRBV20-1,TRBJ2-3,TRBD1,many,TGCAGTGCCATGGGGGGACAGGGTGGAACAGATACGCAGTATTTT,CSAMGGQGGTDTQYF
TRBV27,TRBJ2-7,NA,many,TGTGCCAGCAGCCCCAGGGGCAGCTCCTACGAGCAGTACTTC,CASSPRGSSYEQYF
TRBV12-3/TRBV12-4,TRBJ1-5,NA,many,TGTGCCAGCAGTTTATTGGAGACGTCCCATCAGCCCCAGCATTTT,CASSLLETSHQPQHF
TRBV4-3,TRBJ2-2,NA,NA,TGCGCCAGCAGCCAAGTATGGCCGAACACCGGGGAGCTGTTTTTT,CASSQVWPNTGELFF
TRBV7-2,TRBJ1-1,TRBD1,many,TGTGCCAGCAGGGGACAGATGATGAACACTGAAGCTTTCTTT,CASRGQMMNTEAFF
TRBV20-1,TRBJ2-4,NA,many,TGCAGTGCTGAAGGAGGGGGGCTTGGGGACATTCAGTACTTC,CSAEGGGLGDIQYF
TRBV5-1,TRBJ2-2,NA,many,TGCGCCAGCAGCTTGATCACCGGGACCGGGGAGCTGTTTTTT,CASSLITGTGELFF
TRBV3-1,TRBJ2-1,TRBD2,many,TGTGCCAGCAGCCTAACTAGCGGGTTCAATGAGCAGTTCTTC,CASSLTSGFNEQFF
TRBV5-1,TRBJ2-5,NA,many,TGCGCCAGCAGCTTACAGACCGGGAATGCGGAGACCCAGTACTTC,CASSLQTGNAETQYF
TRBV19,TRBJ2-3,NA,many,TGTGCCAGTAGGGCCACTAGCACAGATACGCAGTATTTT,CASRATSTDTQYF
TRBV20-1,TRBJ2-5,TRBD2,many,TGCAGTGCTAGAACTAATAGCGGGGGAGTGGGAGAGACCCAGTACTTC,CSARTNSGGVGETQYF
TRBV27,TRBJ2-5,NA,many,TGTGCCAGCAGTTCTTGGCGGCAGGCCCGCCAAGAGACCCAGTACTTC,CASSSWRQARQETQYF
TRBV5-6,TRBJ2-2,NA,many,TGTGCCAGCAGCTTCGAACTGGTCACCGGGGAGCTGTTTTTT,CASSFELVTGELFF
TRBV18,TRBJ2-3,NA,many,TGTGCCAGCTCAACGCTAGTGCCAGGCACAGATACGCAGTATTTT,CASSTLVPGTDTQYF
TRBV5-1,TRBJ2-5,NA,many,TGCGCCAGCAGCTTGAGCGTCCAAGAGACCCAGTACTTC,CASSLSVQETQYF
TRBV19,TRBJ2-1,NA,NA,TGTGCCAGTAGTTCAATCCATGGTGAGCAGTTCTTC,CASSSIHGEQFF
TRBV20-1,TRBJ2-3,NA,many,TGCAGTGCTAGTGGAACTGGGATCACAGATACGCAGTATTTT,CSASGTGITDTQYF
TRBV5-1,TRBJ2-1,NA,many,TGCGCCAGCAGCTTGGCCATGGATGAGCAGTTCTTC,CASSLAMDEQFF
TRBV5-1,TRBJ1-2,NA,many,TGCGCCAGCAGCGCGTCAGGACAGTATGGCTACACCTTC,CASSASGQYGYTF
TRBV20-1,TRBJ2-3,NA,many,TGCAGTGCTAGAGATTGGGAAATCGCAGATACGCAGTATTTT,CSARDWEIADTQYF
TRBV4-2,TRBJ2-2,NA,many,TGTGCCAGCAGCCAAGTTCTAGCTCCAAGAAGGGCCGGGGAGCTGTTTTTT,CASSQVLAPRRAGELFF
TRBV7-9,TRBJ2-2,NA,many,TGTGCCAGCAGCGCCAGGGGACCGAACACCGGGGAGCTGTTTTTT,CASSARGPNTGELFF
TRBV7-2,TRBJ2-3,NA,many,TGTGCCAGCAGCCCGGGGAGCGGTCTTACGCAGTATTTT,CASSPGSGLTQYF
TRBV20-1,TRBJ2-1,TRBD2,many,TGCAGTGCGAGGGGACTAGCAGAACTCAATGAGCAGTTCTTC,CSARGLAELNEQFF
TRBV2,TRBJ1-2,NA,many,TGTGCCAGCAGTGAAAAAAGGGGTTCACACTATGGCTACACCTTC,CASSEKRGSHYGYTF
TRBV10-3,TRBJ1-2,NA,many,TGTGCCATCAGTGGGCCGGTGGGACCACATTCTAACTATGGCTACACCTTC,CAISGPVGPHSNYGYTF